This T cell receptor (beta chain) was recorded in a study of radiotherapy plus CTLA-4 blockade in lung cancer. CDR3 length equals 13 residues. The trim removed 4 bases at V and 9 bases at J, leaving 8 bases unmatched. Germline CDR1 SQVTM, CDR2 ANQGSEA. TCRdb's copy holds only in-frame clones and misses some; the assay was immunoSEQ multiplex PCR. The sample includes approximately 41,000 clones, 60% to 80% of them seen just once. Study-wide results and caveats: Expansion in blood of tumor-derived TCR clones was seen after radiotherapy plus ipilimumab.

This clone was seen a single time. As yet, its antigen is unknown. This sequence joins TRBV29-1 and TRBJ2-1, with TRBD2 identical over 8 bases. The origin of this receptor is a human donor with non-small cell lung cancer who had stable disease on radiotherapy plus ipilimumab. The sequencing here drew on peripheral blood, taken from a patient treated with radiotherapy plus ipilimumab. The CDR3 sequence: CSVGSGGWAEQFF. CDR3 in DNA: TGCAGCGTTGGAAGCGGGGGATGGGCTGAGCAGTTCTTC.